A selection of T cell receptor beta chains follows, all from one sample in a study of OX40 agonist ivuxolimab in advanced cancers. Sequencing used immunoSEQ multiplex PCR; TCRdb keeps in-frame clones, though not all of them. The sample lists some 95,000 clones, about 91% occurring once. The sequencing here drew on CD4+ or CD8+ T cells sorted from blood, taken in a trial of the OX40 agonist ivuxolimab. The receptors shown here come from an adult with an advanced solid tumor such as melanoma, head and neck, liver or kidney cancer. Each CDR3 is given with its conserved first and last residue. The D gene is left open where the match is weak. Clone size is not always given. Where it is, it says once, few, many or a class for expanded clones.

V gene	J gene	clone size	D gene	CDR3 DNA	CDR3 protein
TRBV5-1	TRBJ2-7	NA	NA	TGCGCCAGCAGCTTGGCCTGGGCCCCTTACGAGCAGTACTTC	CASSLAWAPYEQYF
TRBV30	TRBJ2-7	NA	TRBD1	TGTGCCTGGGGGACAGACGACTACGAGCAGTACTTC	CAWGTDDYEQYF
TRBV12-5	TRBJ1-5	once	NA	TGTGCTAGTGGTTTAGAAGGGGACTCTGGTCAGCCCCAGCATTTT	CASGLEGDSGQPQHF
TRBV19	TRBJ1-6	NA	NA	TGTGCCAGTAGTCCCGACCCCTATAATTCACCCCTCCACTTT	CASSPDPYNSPLHF
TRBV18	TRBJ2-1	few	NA	TGTGCCAGCTCACCGGGTGGGACGCAAGGTGGTGAGCAGTTCTTC	CASSPGGTQGGEQFF
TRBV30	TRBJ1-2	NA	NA	TGTGCCTGGAGGACGGGGGGGGGCCACGGCTTC	CAWRTGGGHGF
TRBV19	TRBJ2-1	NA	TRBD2	TGTGCCAGTATAGCGGGAGGGCCTGAGAATGAGCAGTTCTTC	CASIAGGPENEQFF
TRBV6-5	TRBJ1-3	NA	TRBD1	TGTGCCAGCAGTCCGTTAGGGGGCCTTGGAAACACCATATATTTT	CASSPLGGLGNTIYF
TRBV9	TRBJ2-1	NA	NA	TGTGCCAGCAGCGTAGTAGGACAGACCTACAATGAGCAGTTCTTC	CASSVVGQTYNEQFF
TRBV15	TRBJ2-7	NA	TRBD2	TGTGCCACCAGCAGAGGGACTAGCGGGTACGAGCAGTACTTC	CATSRGTSGYEQYF
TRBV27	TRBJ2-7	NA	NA	TGTGCCTCTAAGGGTCGAGCGGCCTCCTACGAGCAGTACTTC	CASKGRAASYEQYF
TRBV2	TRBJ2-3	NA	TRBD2	TGTGCCAGCAGTAGGGGACTAGCAGAATCTACGCAGTATTTT	CASSRGLAESTQYF
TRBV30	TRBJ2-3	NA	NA	TGTGCCTGGAGTCCGGGGGACCTGAGTGGCACAGATACGCAGTATTTT	CAWSPGDLSGTDTQYF
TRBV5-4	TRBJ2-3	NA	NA	TGTGCCAGCACCCTCCAGGGGGGGAATTTGGATACGCAGTATTTT	CASTLQGGNLDTQYF
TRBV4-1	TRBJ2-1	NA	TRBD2	TGCGCCAGCAGCCAAGAGGGGCGGGGGGCTCCCCTATACAATGAGCAGTTCTTC	CASSQEGRGAPLYNEQFF
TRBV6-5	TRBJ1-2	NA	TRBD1	TGTGCCAGCAGTTACTTTCAGGACAGGGAAAGGCATGGCTACACCTTC	CASSYFQDRERHGYTF
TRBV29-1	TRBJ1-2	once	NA	TGCAGCGGCGGGGGGTCTTATGGCTACACCTTC	CSGGGSYGYTF
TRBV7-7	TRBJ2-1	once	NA	TGTGCTAGCAGTGACTCGAGCGCCTCCTACAATGAGCAGTTCTTC	CASSDSSASYNEQFF
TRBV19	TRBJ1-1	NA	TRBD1	TGTGCCAGTAGTACGGCAGGGGGCACTGAAGCTTTCTTT	CASSTAGGTEAFF
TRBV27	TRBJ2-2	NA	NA	TGTGCCAGCAAGGAAGAGTGGCGCACCGGGGAGCTGTTTTTT	CASKEEWRTGELFF
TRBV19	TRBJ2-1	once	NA	TGTGCCAGTAGTGCAGGACAGTACAATGAGCAGTTCTTC	CASSAGQYNEQFF
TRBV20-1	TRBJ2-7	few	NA	TGCAGTGCTAGAGAGGGGTACGAGCAGTACTTC	CSAREGYEQYF
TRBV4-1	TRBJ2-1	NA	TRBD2	TGCGCCAGCAGCCACGATAGCGGGAGGGCCATTTCCCGTTATAATGAGCAGTTCTTC	CASSHDSGRAISRYNEQFF
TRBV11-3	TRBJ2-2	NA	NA	TGTGCCGGCAGCTTATCTGGCGACACCGGGGAGCTGTTTTTT	CAGSLSGDTGELFF
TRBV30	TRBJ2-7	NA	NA	TGTGCCTGGAGCGAGGGAAGGAGGGACGAGCAGTACTTC	CAWSEGRRDEQYF
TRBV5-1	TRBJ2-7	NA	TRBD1	TGCGCCAGCAGCTTGACCGGGACAGGGTTGTACGAGCAGTACTTC	CASSLTGTGLYEQYF
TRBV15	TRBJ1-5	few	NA	TGTGCCACCAGCAGAGATCGCAATCAGCCCCAGCATTTT	CATSRDRNQPQHF
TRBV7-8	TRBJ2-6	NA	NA	TGTGCCAGCAGCTTAGAGAAGGACTGGAGAGCCTCTGGGGCCAACGTCCTGACTTTC	CASSLEKDWRASGANVLTF
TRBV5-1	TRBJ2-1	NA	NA	TGCGCCAGCACACCGACGACGGCAGCGTTCTCCTACAATGAGCAGTTCTTC	CASTPTTAAFSYNEQFF
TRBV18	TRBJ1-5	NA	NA	TGTGCCAGCTCACCCGCAGACAATCAGCCCCAGCATTTT	CASSPADNQPQHF
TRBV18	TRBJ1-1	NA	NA	TGTGCCAGCTCACCACCCTCCAGAACGGGCGCTGAAGCTTTCTTT	CASSPPSRTGAEAFF
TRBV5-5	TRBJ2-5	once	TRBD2	TGTGCCAGCAGCTGGGGACTAGCGGAAGAGACCCAGTACTTC	CASSWGLAEETQYF
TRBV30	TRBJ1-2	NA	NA	TGTGCCTGGAGTGGTAAGACACCCTATGGCTACACCTTC	CAWSGKTPYGYTF
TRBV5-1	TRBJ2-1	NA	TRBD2	TGCGCCAGCAGCTGGACTAGCGGGAGGGAGGGTGAGCAGTTCTTC	CASSWTSGREGEQFF
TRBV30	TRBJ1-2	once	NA	TGTGCCTGGAGCATGAACAGGACAGTCTACTATGGCTACACCTTC	CAWSMNRTVYYGYTF
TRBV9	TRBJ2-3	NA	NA	TGTGCCAGCAGCGGATACACAGATACGCAGTATTTT	CASSGYTDTQYF
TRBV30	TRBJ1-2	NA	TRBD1	TGTGCCTGTGGGACAGGGAACTATGGCTACACCTTC	CACGTGNYGYTF
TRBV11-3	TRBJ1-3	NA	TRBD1	TGTGCCAGCAGCACAGGGGCTGGAAACACCATATATTTT	CASSTGAGNTIYF
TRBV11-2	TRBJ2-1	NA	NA	TGTGCCAGCAGCCCCTGGGACTCGGGTACAATGAATCAGCAGTTCTTC	CASSPWDSGTMNQQFF
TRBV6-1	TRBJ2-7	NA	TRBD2	TGTGCCAGCAGTCCCACTAGCGGAGCCTACGAGCAGTACTTC	CASSPTSGAYEQYF
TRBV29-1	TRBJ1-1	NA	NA	TGCAGCGTTGTTAGAGGGGACACTGAAGCTTTCTTT	CSVVRGDTEAFF
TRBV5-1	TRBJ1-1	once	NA	TGCGCCAGCAGCTTGGGTGGGGGATGGACTGAAGCTTTCTTT	CASSLGGGWTEAFF
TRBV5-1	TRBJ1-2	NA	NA	TGCGCCAGCAGCTTGGGACAGTTCTATGGCTACACCTTC	CASSLGQFYGYTF
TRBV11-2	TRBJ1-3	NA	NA	TGTGCCAGCAGCTTTAGCGAAAACACCATATATTTT	CASSFSENTIYF
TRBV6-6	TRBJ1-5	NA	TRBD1	TGTGCCAGCAGTTCAGGACAGGGAGGGATTGGGCCCCAGCATTTT	CASSSGQGGIGPQHF
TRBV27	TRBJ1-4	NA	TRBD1	TGTGCCAGCAGCTCGACAGGGGGTGAAAAACTGTTTTTT	CASSSTGGEKLFF
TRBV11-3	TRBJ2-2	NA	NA	TGTGCCACCCGTACAGATCACACCGGGGAGCTGTTTTTT	CATRTDHTGELFF
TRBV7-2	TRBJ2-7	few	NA	TGTGCCAGCAGCCACAATCCCTCCTACGAGCAGTACTTC	CASSHNPSYEQYF
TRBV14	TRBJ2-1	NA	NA	TGTGCCAGCAGCCAAGTTAACACCAATGAGCAGTTCTTC	CASSQVNTNEQFF
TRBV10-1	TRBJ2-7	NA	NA	TGCGCCAGCAGTGAGTCCGCTAGCGCCGGGTACGAGCAGTACTTC	CASSESASAGYEQYF
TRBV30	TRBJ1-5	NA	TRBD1	TGTGCCTGGAGTGCCGCAGGGGGTCAGCCCCAGCATTTT	CAWSAAGGQPQHF
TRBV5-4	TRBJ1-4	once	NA	TGTGCCAGCAGCAACGACAGAGGTGAAAAACTGTTTTTT	CASSNDRGEKLFF
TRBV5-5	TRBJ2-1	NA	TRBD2	TGTGCCAGCAGAGCCTTTGGGGGGGAGTACAATGAGCAGTTCTTC	CASRAFGGEYNEQFF